The 13 T cell receptor beta chains presented below share a single source sample, sequenced in a study of graft-versus-host responses after intestinal transplantation. For these receptors, no antigen is known. Libraries were prepared by immunoSEQ multiplex PCR; TCRdb keeps only in-frame clonotypes and omits some of them. The data hold some 100,000 clones, with roughly 93% observed a single time. The sample here was unstimulated CD8+ T cells sorted from spleen or lymph node cells, taken before transplant. The receptor source for this set is a human donor who was the organ donor for an intestinal transplant.

This chain joins TRBV5-1 and TRBJ1-2; 8 nucleotides line up with TRBD1. V lost 1 base, J lost 5 bases, and 7 bases stayed unmatched. CDR1 is SGHRS, CDR2 YFSETQ, per germline. CDR3 size: 15 residues. The CDR3 region is CASSLSSGGGYGYTF. The CDR3 bases are TGCGCCAGCAGCTTGTCCTCAGGGGGCGGTTATGGCTACACCTTC.

V gene TRBV2 combines with J gene TRBJ2-2; D unresolved. V lost 8 bases and J 0 bases, leaving 4 bases between the germline ends. Germline lookup yields CDR1 SNHLY and CDR2 FYNNEI. The CDR3 runs to 12 residues. CDR3: CASGANTGELFF. The CDR3 nucleotides are TGTGCCAGCGGAGCGAACACCGGGGAGCTGTTTTTT.

The chain has TRBV29-1 and TRBJ1-2; 8 bases are shared with TRBD1. The germline V gene has CDR1 SQVTM and CDR2 ANQGSEA. This CDR3 contains 14 residues. Trimming at V came to 4 bases and at J to 4 bases, leaving 8 bases not matched to a gene. As DNA, the CDR3 is TGCAGCGTTGGGGGGGGACAGGTATTCTATGGCTACACCTTC. This translates into CSVGGGQVFYGYTF.

This sequence joins TRBV7-9 and TRBJ2-1; tentatively, D is TRBD2 (7 bases). CDR1 is SEHNR, CDR2 FQNEAQ, per germline (reference sequence). Trimming took 3 bases from V and 7 from J, leaving 13 bases between them. The CDR3 length is 14 residues. The chain's CDR3 is CASSFGGGGNEQFF. CDR3 in DNA: TGTGCCAGCAGCTTTGGGGGAGGGGGGAATGAGCAGTTCTTC. The variable domain in full, with the rest retrieved from reference TRBV7-9 and TRBJ2-1, is DTGVSQNPRHKITKRGQNVTFRCDPISEHNRLYWYRQTLGQGPEFLTYFQNEAQLEKSRLLSDRFSAERPKGSFSTLEIQRTEQGDSAMYLCASSFGGGGNEQFFGPGTRLTVL.

The chain combines TRBV6-5 with TRBJ2-6; D remains ambiguous. Germline CDR1 and CDR2: MNHEY and SVGAGI. The CDR3 has 15 residues. V dropped 6 bases and J dropped 0 bases, with 9 bases sitting between them. This CDR3 is CASSYGSSGANVLTF. The CDR3 region has the DNA TGTGCCAGCAGCTACGGTAGCTCTGGGGCCAACGTCCTGACTTTC.

Concerning this clone: This sample also contains other DNA sequences that code for the same CDR3. The V and J genes are TRBV19 and TRBJ1-1; no clear D gene. CDR3 length: 12 amino acids. Germline CDR1 reads LNHDA; CDR2 reads SQIVND (reference sequence). V lost 3 bases and J lost 1, with 3 bases in between. The CDR3 DNA reads TGTGCCAGTAGTATCGGGAACACTGAAGCTTTCTTT. Encoded protein: CASSIGNTEAFF.

This sequence joins TRBV7-8 and TRBJ2-7; D perhaps matches TRBD1 (6 bases). The germline V gene encodes CDR1 SGHVS and CDR2 FQNEAQ. The CDR3 extends over 13 amino acids. V lost 7 bases to trimming and J lost 4 bases, with 14 bases between them. In nucleotides, the CDR3 is TGTGCCAGCAACCAAGGGGGTCCGTACGAGCAGTACTTC. Translating gives CASNQGGPYEQYF.

CDR3 residues: CASLEQDTGELFF. CDR3 nucleotides: TGTGCCAGCCTTGAACAGGATACCGGGGAGCTGTTTTTT. J is TRBJ2-2 and V is TRBV25-1, with a weak D call TRBD1 (5 bases). This CDR3 region has 13 residues. Germline CDR1 MGHDK, CDR2 SYGVNS. V was trimmed by 8 bases and J by 5 bases, leaving 12 bases between them.

V gene TRBV27 combines with J gene TRBJ2-7, with D perhaps matching TRBD2 (6 bases). This CDR3 contains 14 residues. CDR1 and CDR2 from the germline V gene are MNHEY and SMNVEV (reference sequence). The V end lost 3 bases, the J end lost 0 bases, and 9 bases lay between the germline ends. Here the CDR3 DNA reads TGTGCCAGCAGTTTCGGCGGGGCCTCCTACGAGCAGTACTTC. Its protein product is CASSFGGASYEQYF.

V usage is TRBV5-6 and J usage is TRBJ2-2; TRBD2 agrees at 13 bases. Germline CDR1 is SGHDT and CDR2 is YYEEEE. Unmatched junction bases numbered 8, after V lost 4 bases and J lost 8 bases. CDR3 size: 16 residues. In nucleotides, the CDR3 is TGTGCCAGCAGCCCCGGACTAGCGGGAGTTCCAGGGGAGCTGTTTTTT. It translates to CASSPGLAGVPGELFF.

This clone was found once. The rearrangement joins TRBV5-4 to TRBJ2-1, with D tentatively TRBD2 (5 bases). V lost 4 bases and J 8 bases, leaving 13 bases between the germline ends. There are 13 residues in the CDR3. In germline, CDR1 is SGHNT, CDR2 YYREEE (reference sequence). This chain's CDR3 is CASSRGGHDEQFF. The CDR3 DNA sequence: TGTGCCAGCAGCCGTGGCGGGCACGATGAGCAGTTCTTC.

This chain uses TRBV11-2 with TRBJ2-7, with D unresolved. CDR1 SGHAT and CDR2 FQNNGV come from the germline V gene. The CDR3 covers 13 residues. V was cut by 1 base and J by 3 bases, with 7 bases left in between. DNA of the CDR3: TGTGCCAGCAGCTTAGCGGCTAGCTACGAGCAGTACTTC. This codes for CASSLAASYEQYF.

The chain uses TRBV11-2 and TRBJ1-3, with D perhaps matching TRBD1 (5 bases). Between the trimmed V and J ends, which lost 1 base and 1 base, there was a span of 5 bases. In germline, CDR1 is SGHAT, CDR2 FQNNGV. The CDR3 is made up of 14 amino acids. The CDR3 loop reads CASSLAGSGNTIYF. In DNA, the CDR3 is TGTGCCAGCAGCTTAGCAGGGTCTGGAAACACCATATATTTT.